These 18 T cell receptor beta chains were all obtained from the same sample, sequenced in a study of blood T cell repertoires in COVID-19. Generated by immunoSEQ multiplex PCR, the TCRdb table keeps only in-frame clones and is missing some. Of approximately 93,000 clones listed, around 88% are singletons. The sample was peripheral blood. The receptors were gathered from a man aged 55 to 70 with acute or convalescent COVID-19.

This chain links TRBV30 with TRBJ1-3; D unclear. This CDR3 region has 15 residues. Trimming stripped 2 bases from V and 0 bases from J, with 11 bases between. Germline loops: CDR1 GTSNPN, CDR2 SVGIG (reference sequence). CDR3 protein: CAWSLSLNSGNTIYF. The CDR3 region has the DNA TGTGCCTGGAGTCTATCACTGAACTCTGGAAACACCATATATTTT.

The V call is TRBV3-1 (or the pseudogene TRBV3-2), the J call TRBJ2-2; D unclear. The CDR3 contains 13 residues. The germline CDR1 and CDR2 sequences are LGHDT and YNNKEL (reference sequence). V was cut by 3 bases and J by 5 bases, with 7 bases left in between. CDR3 residues: CASSQARTGELFF. The CDR3, as DNA: TGTGCCAGCAGCCAGGCTCGAACCGGGGAGCTGTTTTTT.

The chain couples TRBV27 to TRBJ1-2, with a weak D call TRBD1 (6 bases). Trimming shortened V by 6 bases and J by 5 bases, and 10 bases separated the two germline ends. The CDR3 spans 12 residues. CDR1 is MNHEY, CDR2 SMNVEV, per germline (reference sequence). Here the CDR3 reads CASRDSLYGYTF. CDR3 coding DNA: TGTGCCAGCAGGGACAGCCTATATGGCTACACCTTC.

The chain recombines TRBV9 with TRBJ1-1; no definite D call. Trimming stripped 0 bases from V and 1 base from J, with 4 bases between. The CDR3 consists of 13 residues. From germline, CDR1 is SGDLS and CDR2 YYNGEE. The CDR3 spells CASSVAGNTEAFF. DNA for the CDR3: TGTGCCAGCAGCGTAGCGGGGAACACTGAAGCTTTCTTT.

The gene calls are TRBV10-3 and TRBJ2-3; 8 bases fit TRBD2. This CDR3 comprises 14 residues. From germline, CDR1 is ENHRY and CDR2 SYGVKD. Losses at the gene ends were 3 bases for V and 3 bases for J; bases not matched to a gene: 2. The DNA for the CDR3 is TGTGCCATCAGTGAACCGGGGGGGACAGATACGCAGTATTTT. Encoded protein: CAISEPGGTDTQYF.

The V call is TRBV10-3, the J call TRBJ2-7, with 10 bases matching TRBD1. The V and J ends lost 10 bases and 5 bases, in that order; junction bases with no gene match: 5. CDR1 and CDR2 (germline): ENHRY, SYGVKD. CDR3 length: 12 residues. The CDR3 nucleotides read TGTGCCACCGGACAGGGGGGAAACGAGCAGTACTTC. It codes for CATGQGGNEQYF.

The J gene is TRBJ2-7, the V gene TRBV7-2; D is possibly TRBD1 (6 bases). CDR1 is SGHTA, CDR2 FQGNSA, per germline. The V and J ends lost 0 bases and 5 bases respectively, with 14 bases between them. The CDR3 covers 15 residues. The CDR3 is CASSLAWGLIDEQYF. The CDR3 DNA reads TGTGCCAGCAGCTTAGCGTGGGGGCTGATTGACGAGCAGTACTTC.

The chain combines TRBV29-1 with TRBJ2-1; 8 bases line up with TRBD2. The germline CDR1 and CDR2 sequences are SQVTM and ANQGSEA. The J segment lost 3 bases and the V segment lost 4 bases, leaving 5 bases of the junction unmatched. This CDR3 region has 14 residues. CDR3 nucleotides: TGCAGCGTTGCCCGCGCGGGAGGCTACAATGAGCAGTTCTTC. The encoded protein is CSVARAGGYNEQFF.

The chain recombines TRBV19 with TRBJ2-1, with a weak D call TRBD2 (6 bases). This CDR3 is built from 15 residues. From germline, CDR1 is LNHDA and CDR2 SQIVND (reference sequence). V lost 10 bases, J lost 0 bases, and 16 bases lay in between. The CDR3 sequence is CATSPGRSSYNEQFF. Here the CDR3 DNA reads TGTGCCACCTCCCCGGGGAGGAGCTCCTACAATGAGCAGTTCTTC.

The chain joins TRBV28 to TRBJ2-1, with 11 bases aligning to TRBD2. V lost 6 bases, J lost 8 bases, and 18 bases stayed unmatched. Germline CDR1 MDHEN, CDR2 SYDVKM. This CDR3 has 18 amino acids. The CDR3 DNA is TGTGCCAGCAGACTAGAGACGTTTAGCGGGGGGGCGGCGGATGAGCAGTTCTTC. It translates to CASRLETFSGGAADEQFF.

This clone was counted only a few times. The chain recombines TRBV10-2 with TRBJ1-5; D not certain. Trimming took off 0 bases at V and 9 bases at J, with 9 bases between the two ends. The CDR3 extends over 13 amino acids. Germline lookup yields CDR1 WSHSY and CDR2 SAAADI. CDR3 residues: CASSESNGGPQHF. CDR3 nucleotide sequence: TGCGCCAGCAGTGAGTCCAACGGTGGGCCCCAGCATTTT.

The V call is TRBV5-1, the J call TRBJ2-5; the match to TRBD2 covers 9 bases. The CDR3 is 16 residues long. Trimming at V came to 4 bases and at J to 1 base, leaving 8 bases not matched to a gene. Germline loops: CDR1 SGHRS, CDR2 YFSETQ. The DNA for the CDR3 is TGCGCCAGCAGCGTTGGTGGCGGGAGGGGCCAAGAGACCCAGTACTTC. This encodes CASSVGGGRGQETQYF. Using reference TRBV5-1 and TRBJ2-5 for the parts outside the CDR3, the full variable domain is KAGVTQTPRYLIKTRGQQVTLSCSPISGHRSVSWYQQTPGQGLQFLFEYFSETQRNKGNFPGRFSGRQFSNSRSEMNVSTLELGDSALYLCASSVGGGRGQETQYFGPGTRLLVL.

The V gene is TRBV27, the J gene TRBJ1-5, with 11 bases aligning to TRBD1. Trimming removed 5 bases from V and 6 bases from J; junction bases left unmatched: 12. Germline CDR1 reads MNHEY; CDR2 reads SMNVEV (reference sequence). This CDR3 region has 17 residues. The CDR3 coding sequence is TGTGCCAGCAGTCCGAGACCGGGACAGGGGGTGGGTCAGCCCCAGCATTTT. It encodes CASSPRPGQGVGQPQHF.

The chain uses TRBV24-1 and TRBJ2-1, with 7 bases that match TRBD1. This CDR3 spans 14 amino acids. CDR1 and CDR2 (germline): KGHDR, SFDVKD. V lost 3 bases to trimming and J lost 4 bases; unmatched junction nucleotides: 2. The CDR3 spells CATSDTGVYNEQFF. DNA of the CDR3: TGTGCCACCAGTGATACAGGGGTGTACAATGAGCAGTTCTTC.

The V gene is TRBV19, the J gene TRBJ2-1, with TRBD1 matching 8 bases. The CDR3 runs 16 residues. Germline V gene sequence: CDR1 LNHDA, CDR2 SQIVND (reference sequence). V lost 3 bases and J lost 3; bases outside the gene matches: 7. The DNA for the CDR3 is TGTGCCAGTAGTATCAGACAGGGGACCGGCTACAATGAGCAGTTCTTC. Amino acids: CASSIRQGTGYNEQFF.

The J gene is TRBJ2-2, the V gene TRBV24-1; 7 bases align to TRBD1. The V gene end was trimmed by 3 bases and the J gene end by 5 bases; junction bases not matched to a gene: 20. Germline loops: CDR1 KGHDR, CDR2 SFDVKD. CDR3 length equals 20 residues. The chain's CDR3 is CATSDPKARWSGGKTGELFF. In nucleotides, the CDR3 is TGTGCCACCAGTGATCCTAAGGCTCGGTGGTCAGGGGGTAAGACCGGGGAGCTGTTTTTT.

This chain connects TRBV7-6 to TRBJ1-4; 7 bases fit TRBD1. Trimming at V came to 5 bases and at J to 3 bases, leaving 9 bases not matched to a gene. The CDR3 sequence is 16 residues long. Germline assignment: CDR1 SGHVS and CDR2 FNYEAQ. The DNA of the CDR3 is TGTGCCAGCAGCCGACAGGGACTTTCCCCTAATGAAAAACTGTTTTTT. It codes for CASSRQGLSPNEKLFF.

This chain joins TRBV6-5 and TRBJ1-5, with TRBD1 matching 7 bases. The CDR3 loop spans 14 amino acids. Germline V gene lookup returns CDR1 MNHEY and CDR2 SVGAGI. V dropped 7 bases and J dropped 4; count of bases not matched to a gene: 7. The chain's CDR3 is CASTSTGPNQPQHF. The CDR3 DNA reads TGTGCCAGCACCTCGACAGGGCCAAATCAGCCCCAGCATTTT.